The next 3 T cell receptor beta chains were all read from a single sample in a study of blood T cell repertoires in COVID-19. Assay used: immunoSEQ multiplex PCR; TCRdb lists only in-frame clones, some missing. The repertoire holds 70,000 to 95,000 clones, with under 90% as singletons. Sequenced material: peripheral blood. These receptors were taken from a human donor with active COVID-19. The donor label of this sample is uncertain.

This rearrangement joins TRBV7-8 to TRBJ2-3; the match to TRBD1 covers 9 bases. The CDR3 is 15 residues long. The ends lost 4 bases at V and 1 base at J; junction bases unmatched: 3. The germline V gene encodes CDR1 SGHVS and CDR2 FQNEAQ. CDR3 protein: CASSSQGAGTDTQYF. The CDR3 DNA sequence: TGTGCCAGCAGCTCACAGGGGGCAGGCACAGATACGCAGTATTTT.

This clone has more than one count but fewer than ten. CDR3: CASSLDSLNSPLHF. DNA of the CDR3: TGTGCCAGCAGCTTGGACAGTCTTAATTCACCCCTCCACTTT. The genes are TRBV5-4 and TRBJ1-6; no clear D gene. V lost 0 bases and J 6 bases, leaving 7 bases between the germline ends. The CDR3 spans 14 residues. The germline CDR1 and CDR2 sequences are SGHNT and YYREEE (reference sequence).

The rearrangement uses TRBV5-1 and TRBJ2-2; 12 bases align to TRBD1. Trimming removed 3 bases from V and 4 bases from J; junction bases left unmatched: 7. Germline V lookup: CDR1 SGHRS, CDR2 YFSETQ. The CDR3 runs to 17 residues. The CDR3 nucleotides read TGCGCCAGCAGCTCGGGACAGGGGGCGTTTAGCACCGGGGAGCTGTTTTTT. It translates to CASSSGQGAFSTGELFF.